These 26 T cell receptor beta chains came from one sample sequenced in a study of blood T cells in healthy people across ages. Primers used in a second PCR of about 7 to 12 cycles were a sample-barcoded 5' primer and a J-beta primer mix. TCRdb redid the calling of the 5' RACE reads with MiXCR, one entry per CDR3 protein. The table lists 590,000 or so distinct CDR3 sequences, about 28% of them singletons, with 15% to 17% in the top ten. Sequencing input: blood. The receptors stem from a woman older than 75 in good health.

The chain joins TRBV19 to TRBJ2-4, with 7 bases that match TRBD1. Looked up from germline, CDR1 is LNHDA and CDR2 is SQIVND (reference sequence). Germline trimming cut 6 bases from V and 6 bases from J; bases unmatched to any gene: 8. The CDR3 consists of 14 residues. The CDR3 DNA reads as TGTGCCAGTAGCGATACGGGACAGACAAACATTCAGTACTTC. Its protein is CASSDTGQTNIQYF.

This rearrangement joins TRBV29-1 to TRBJ1-4; possibly TRBD1 for D (6 bases). The germline CDR1 and CDR2 sequences are SQVTM and ANQGSEA. V lost 6 bases and J lost 7, with 18 bases in between. CDR3 length equals 14 residues. CDR3 coding DNA: TGCAGCGTCCGAGGGGGACCTCGGGGTGAAAAACTGTTTTTT. Its translation is CSVRGGPRGEKLFF.

Many counts were recorded for this clonotype. The rearrangement uses TRBV30 and TRBJ2-5; D call uncertain. The CDR3 extends over 14 amino acids. V was shortened by 2 bases and J by 2 bases, with 12 bases between the two germline ends. Germline loops: CDR1 GTSNPN, CDR2 SVGIG (reference sequence). The CDR3 bases are TGTGCCTGGAGTCGTTCTCTAGGGCAAGAGACCCAGTACTTC. The encoded protein is CAWSRSLGQETQYF.

This clonotype was counted a few times. A much larger clone lies one base from this, so it may be a read error. The chain joins TRBV6-6 to TRBJ2-7; tentatively, D is TRBD1 (5 bases). In germline, CDR1 is MNHNY, CDR2 SVGAGI (reference sequence). This CDR3 is 15 amino acids long. DNA for the CDR3: TGTACCAGCAGCCTAATCCACCCAGGGTCCTACGAGCAGTACTTC. Its protein product is CTSSLIHPGSYEQYF.

V gene TRBV20-1 combines with J gene TRBJ2-2; 7 bases match TRBD1. Germline CDR1 is DFQATT and CDR2 is SNEGSKA (reference sequence). This CDR3 comprises 15 residues. V shed 0 bases and J 5 bases; nucleotides not matched to a gene: 6. In DNA form, the CDR3 reads TGCAGTGCTAGAGACTACAGGGGATTGACCGGGGAGCTGTTTTTT. Protein sequence: CSARDYRGLTGELFF.

The V gene is TRBV7-2, the J gene TRBJ1-1; 9 bases are a match to TRBD1. With 6 bases clipped from V and 6 bases from J, the junction kept 8 bases outside the gene matches. The CDR3 runs to 14 residues. Looked up from germline, CDR1 is SGHTA and CDR2 is FQGNSA. The CDR3 here is CASRKRQGVAEAFF. The CDR3, as DNA: TGTGCCAGCAGAAAAAGACAGGGGGTGGCTGAAGCTTTCTTT.

This clonotype was seen ten or more times. The chain joins TRBV20-1 to TRBJ1-2, with 8 bases that match TRBD1. The CDR3 is 14 residues long. Germline values: CDR1 DFQATT, CDR2 SNEGSKA (reference sequence). Unmatched junction bases numbered 7, after V lost 0 bases and J lost 7 bases. The CDR3 is CSARDRQGARGYTF. The CDR3, as DNA: TGCAGTGCTAGAGATCGGCAGGGGGCGCGTGGCTACACCTTC.

The V call is TRBV30, the J call TRBJ1-2, with D possibly matching TRBD1 (6 bases). The V end lost 5 bases, the J end lost 2 bases, and 12 bases lay between the germline ends. The V gene's germline CDR1 is GTSNPN and CDR2 SVGIG (reference sequence). CDR3 length equals 13 residues. The CDR3 is CAWDETGNYGYTF. DNA of the CDR3: TGTGCCTGGGACGAGACAGGAAACTATGGCTACACCTTC.

Notes on this clonotype: A much larger clone differs from this one at a single base, so this may be a read error. As DNA, the CDR3 is TGTGCCAGCAGCCAAGGTGCTCAGGGGGCGTGCGATGAGCAGTTCTTC. Its protein product is CASSQGAQGACDEQFF. V and J are TRBV3-1 and TRBJ2-1, with 8 nucleotides matching TRBD1. Per the germline V gene, CDR1 is LGHDT and CDR2 is YNNKEL (reference sequence). V lost 1 base, J lost 8 bases, and 10 bases stayed unmatched. The CDR3 is made up of 16 amino acids.

The chain joins TRBV5-1 to TRBJ2-3; D tentatively fits TRBD1 or TRBD2 (5 bases each). The CDR3 totals 15 residues. Between the trimmed V and J ends, which lost 1 base and 1 base, there was a span of 10 bases. Per germline, CDR1 SGHRS and CDR2 YFSETQ. The CDR3 bases are TGCGCCAGCAGCTTGATAGTGGGGGGCACAGATACGCAGTATTTT. This gives the protein CASSLIVGGTDTQYF.

In the case of this clonotype: This clone may be a read error of a much larger clone one base away. This chain links TRBV28 with TRBJ2-7; the D gene is possibly TRBD2 (6 bases). The J call is doubtful: the DNA matches TRBJ2-4 better. The CDR3 is 14 amino acids. Germline CDR1 and CDR2: MDHEN and SYDVKM. The CDR3 DNA reads TGTGCCAGCAGAACCTCGGAGGGTGGGCGCATTCAGTACTTC. Translating it yields CASRTSEGGRIQYF.

The chain recombines TRBV11-3 with TRBJ2-5; D may be TRBD1 or TRBD2 (5 bases each). Germline values: CDR1 SGHNT, CDR2 YENEEA. This CDR3 is 14 amino acids long. V shed 1 base and J shed 13 bases, with 19 bases lying between them. CDR3 nucleotide sequence: TGTGCCAGCAGCTTAGGAGGGGCACAACCGGCCCGGTACTTC. Its translation is CASSLGGAQPARYF.

This clonotype has at least ten counts. DNA for the CDR3: TGCAGTGTTTTACTCAGGGATTACGAGCAGTACTTC. It yields the protein CSVLLRDYEQYF. The chain uses TRBV20-1 and TRBJ2-7; D possibly corresponds to TRBD1 (5 bases). V was trimmed by 7 bases and J by 4 bases, leaving 14 bases between them. Germline CDR1 reads DFQATT; CDR2 reads SNEGSKA (reference sequence). The CDR3 has 12 amino acids.

This clonotype was recorded many times. The chain combines TRBV7-2 with TRBJ2-1; D is uncertain. V lost 3 bases and J lost 8, with 11 bases in between. CDR3 length equals 13 residues. From germline, CDR1 is SGHTA and CDR2 FQGNSA. The CDR3 DNA sequence: TGTGCCAGCAGCTTCCCTTCTACGGATGAGCAGTTCTTC. It yields the protein CASSFPSTDEQFF.

The table lists this clonotype with many counts. The chain combines TRBV12-3 or TRBV12-4 with TRBJ2-2; D not certain. The CDR3 is 13 amino acids. V gave up 3 bases and J gave up 1 base, with 3 bases separating them. The CDR3 sequence: CASSFRNTGELFF. Written as DNA, the CDR3 is TGTGCCAGCAGTTTCAGGAACACCGGGGAGCTGTTTTTT.

This clonotype has a handful of counts. V usage is TRBV7-6 and J usage is TRBJ2-1; the D call may be TRBD1 or TRBD2 (7 bases each). Trimming stripped 4 bases from V and 7 bases from J, with 23 bases between. The V gene's germline CDR1 is SGHVS and CDR2 FNYEAQ. CDR3 length: 17 amino acids. The CDR3 loop is CASSYDSAGGGQNEQFF. The CDR3 nucleotides read TGTGCCAGCAGCTACGATTCGGCAGGGGGGGGGCAGAATGAGCAGTTCTTC.

The gene calls are TRBV9 and TRBJ1-3; D gene uncertain. Germline CDR1 and CDR2: SGDLS and YYNGEE. V was cut by 0 bases and J by 0 bases, with 13 bases left in between. The CDR3 runs to 17 residues. CDR3 sequence: CASSVEVWEDSGNTIYF. In DNA form, the CDR3 reads TGTGCCAGCAGCGTAGAAGTGTGGGAGGACTCTGGAAACACCATATATTTT.

In regard to this clonotype: Just one base apart from a much larger clone, this may be a read error. This chain connects TRBV29-1 to TRBJ2-7; TRBD1 aligns across 9 bases. With 6 bases clipped from V and 0 bases from J, the junction kept 3 bases outside the gene matches. CDR1 is SQVTM and CDR2 is ANQGSEA in the germline V gene. The CDR3 runs 13 residues. CDR3 sequence (DNA): TGCAGCGTCCGACAGGGGGGCTCCTACGAGCAGTACTTC. Translation gives CSVRQGGSYEQYF.

The rearrangement joins TRBV7-2 to TRBJ2-1; D is possibly TRBD2 (7 bases). The CDR3 totals 19 residues. The ends were cut back, 3 bases at V and 2 bases at J, with 23 bases in the middle. Germline CDR1 and CDR2: SGHTA and FQGNSA. The CDR3 coding sequence is TGTGCCAGCAGCTTGGAGGGGGGGACTAAGCGGTCTGCCTACAATGAGCAGTTCTTC. Translating it yields CASSLEGGTKRSAYNEQFF.

Comment on this clonotype: One junction end does not reproduce the germline sequence, and a read error may be involved. The chain employs TRBV6-5 and TRBJ1-2; D perhaps matches TRBD1 (6 bases). The CDR3 loop spans 15 amino acids. Germline CDR1 reads MNHEY; CDR2 reads SVGAGI. The CDR3 region is CAGRPGLTGNYGYTF. In DNA form, the CDR3 reads TGTGCCGGCAGGCCGGGGTTAACAGGGAACTATGGCTACACCTTC.

There are many counts of this clonotype. The chain couples TRBV4-3 to TRBJ2-5, with TRBD1 identical over 8 bases. The CDR3 spans 14 residues. With V trimmed by 0 bases and J by 7 bases, 4 bases remained unmatched. Germline loops: CDR1 LGHNA, CDR2 YSLEER. CDR3 bases: TGCGCCAGCAGCCAAGATCCCAGGGGGCCGACCCAGTACTTC. The encoded protein is CASSQDPRGPTQYF.

This clonotype was observed a handful of times. The J gene is TRBJ1-5, the V gene TRBV6-2 or TRBV6-3; 8 bases line up with TRBD1. This CDR3 is 14 amino acids long. V gave up 7 bases and J gave up 4 bases; unmatched junction bases: 6. The germline gives CDR1 MNHEY, CDR2 SVGEGT. CDR3 bases: TGTGCCAGCACGAGAAGACAGGGGAATCAGCCCCAGCATTTT. Its protein product is CASTRRQGNQPQHF.

There are many counts of this clonotype. The gene calls are TRBV30 and TRBJ1-2; no firm D call. CDR1 is GTSNPN and CDR2 is SVGIG in the germline V gene (reference sequence). The CDR3 is 11 residues long. V lost 0 bases and J lost 8, with 7 bases in between. CDR3 coding DNA: TGTGCCTGGAGTGTACGGAGGGGCTACACCTTC. This translates into CAWSVRRGYTF.

This clonotype has ten or more counts. The chain uses TRBV5-1 and TRBJ1-4; maybe TRBD1 (6 bases). CDR1 and CDR2 (germline): SGHRS, YFSETQ. CDR3 size: 15 residues. The V gene lost 2 bases and the J gene lost 2 bases, with 10 bases spanning the gap. The CDR3 coding sequence is TGCGCCAGCAGCTTCGGGGGCTCGACTAATGAAAAACTGTTTTTT. Translating it yields CASSFGGSTNEKLFF.

This clonotype was found a few times. A much larger clone lies one base from this, so it may be a read error. The CDR3 DNA follows: TGTGCCAGCAGTAATTCCAGGGGCTCTGGGGCCAACGTCCGGACTTTC. This gives the protein CASSNSRGSGANVRTF. V usage is TRBV12-3 or TRBV12-4 and J usage is TRBJ2-6; D may be TRBD1 (6 bases). The CDR3 is 16 amino acids.

Note on this clonotype: A junction boundary mismatches the germline segment, possibly from a read error. The chain couples TRBV7-2 to TRBJ2-7; TRBD1 or TRBD2 may be the D gene (6 bases each). The length of the CDR3 is 14 residues. Germline CDR1 is SGHTA and CDR2 is FQGNSA. The CDR3 is CASSLDGGQGRRHF. CDR3 coding DNA: TGTGCCAGCAGCTTAGATGGGGGGCAGGGACGTAGACACTTC. Full variable domain (remainder filled in from reference TRBV7-2 and TRBJ2-7): GAGVSQSPSNKVTEKGKDVELRCDPISGHTALYWYRQSLGQGLEFLIYFQGNSAPDKSGLPSDRFSAERTGGSVSTLTIQRTQQEDSAVYLCASSLDGGQGRRHFGPGTRLTVT.